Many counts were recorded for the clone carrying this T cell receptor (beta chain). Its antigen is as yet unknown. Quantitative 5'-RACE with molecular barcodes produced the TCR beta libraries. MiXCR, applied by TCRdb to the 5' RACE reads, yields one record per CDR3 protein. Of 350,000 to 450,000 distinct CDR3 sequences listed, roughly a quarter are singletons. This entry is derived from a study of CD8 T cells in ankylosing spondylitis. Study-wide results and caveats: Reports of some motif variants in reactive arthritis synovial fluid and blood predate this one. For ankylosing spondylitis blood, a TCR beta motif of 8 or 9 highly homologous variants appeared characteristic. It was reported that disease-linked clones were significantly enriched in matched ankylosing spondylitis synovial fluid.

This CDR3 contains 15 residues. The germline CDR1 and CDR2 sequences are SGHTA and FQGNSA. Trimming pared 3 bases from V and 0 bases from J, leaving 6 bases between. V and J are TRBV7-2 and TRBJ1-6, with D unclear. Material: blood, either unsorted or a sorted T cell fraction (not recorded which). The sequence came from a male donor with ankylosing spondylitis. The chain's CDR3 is CASSLGSSYNSPLHF. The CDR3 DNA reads TGTGCCAGCAGCTTGGGAAGCTCCTATAATTCACCCCTCCACTTT.